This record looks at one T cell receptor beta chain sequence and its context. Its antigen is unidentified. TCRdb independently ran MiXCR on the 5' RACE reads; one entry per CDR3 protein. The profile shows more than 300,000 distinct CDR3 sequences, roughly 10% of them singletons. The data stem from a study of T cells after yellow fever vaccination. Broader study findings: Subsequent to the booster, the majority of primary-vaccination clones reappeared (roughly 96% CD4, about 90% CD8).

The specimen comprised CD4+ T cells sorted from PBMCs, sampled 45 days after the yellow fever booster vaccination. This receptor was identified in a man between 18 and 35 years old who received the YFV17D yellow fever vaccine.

CDR3 in amino acids: CAIRENEKLFF. CDR3 sequence (DNA): TGTGCCATCAGGGAGAATGAAAAACTGTTTTTT. The chain uses TRBV7-9 and TRBJ1-4; maybe TRBD1 (5 bases). CDR1 is SEHNR and CDR2 is FQNEAQ in the germline V gene (reference sequence). CDR3 length: 11 residues. Trimming removed 10 bases at V and 5 bases at J, with 8 bases between.